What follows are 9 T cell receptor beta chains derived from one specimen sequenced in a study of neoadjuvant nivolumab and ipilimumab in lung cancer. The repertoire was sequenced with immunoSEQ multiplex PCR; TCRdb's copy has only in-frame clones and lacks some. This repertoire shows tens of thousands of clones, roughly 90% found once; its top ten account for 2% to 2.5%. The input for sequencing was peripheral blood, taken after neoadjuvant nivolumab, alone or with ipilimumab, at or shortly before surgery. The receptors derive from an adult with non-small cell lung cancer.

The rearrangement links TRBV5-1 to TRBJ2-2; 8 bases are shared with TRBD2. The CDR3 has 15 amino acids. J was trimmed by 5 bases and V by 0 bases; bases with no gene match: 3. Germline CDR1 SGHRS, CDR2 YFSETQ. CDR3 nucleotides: TGCGCCAGCAGCTTGGCCAGCGGGAGAACCGGGGAGCTGTTTTTT. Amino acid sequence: CASSLASGRTGELFF.

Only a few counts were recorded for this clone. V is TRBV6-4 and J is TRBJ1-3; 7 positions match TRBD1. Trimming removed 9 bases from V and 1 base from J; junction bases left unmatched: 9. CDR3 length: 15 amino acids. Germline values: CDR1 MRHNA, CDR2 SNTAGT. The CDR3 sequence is CARFMTGNSGNTIYF. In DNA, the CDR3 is TGTGCCAGGTTCATGACAGGGAATTCTGGAAACACCATATATTTT.

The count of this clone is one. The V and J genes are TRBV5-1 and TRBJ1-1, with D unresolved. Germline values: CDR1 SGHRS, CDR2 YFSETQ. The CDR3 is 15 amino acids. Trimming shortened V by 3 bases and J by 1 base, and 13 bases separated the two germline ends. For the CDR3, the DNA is TGCGCCAGCAGCTCCGGAGGTGGTCAGAACACTGAAGCTTTCTTT. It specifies CASSSGGGQNTEAFF.

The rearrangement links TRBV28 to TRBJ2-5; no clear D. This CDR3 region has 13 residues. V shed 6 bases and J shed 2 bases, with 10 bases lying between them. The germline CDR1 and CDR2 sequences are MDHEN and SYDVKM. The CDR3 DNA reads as TGTGCCAGCAGAAGGAAGGGTCAAGAGACCCAGTACTTC. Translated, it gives CASRRKGQETQYF.

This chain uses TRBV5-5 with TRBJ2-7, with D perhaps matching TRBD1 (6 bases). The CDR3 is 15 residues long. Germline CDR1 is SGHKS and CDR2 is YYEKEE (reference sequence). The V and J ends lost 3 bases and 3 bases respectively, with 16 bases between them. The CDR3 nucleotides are TGTGCCAGCAGCTCCCTAGGACAAGGGGGCTACGAGCAGTACTTC. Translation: CASSSLGQGGYEQYF.

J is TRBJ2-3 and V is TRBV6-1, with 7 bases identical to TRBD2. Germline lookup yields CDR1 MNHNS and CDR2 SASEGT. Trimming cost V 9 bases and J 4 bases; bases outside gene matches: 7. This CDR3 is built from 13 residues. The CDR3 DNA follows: TGTGCCAGTTATTTGGGGGGGGCAGATACGCAGTATTTT. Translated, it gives CASYLGGADTQYF.

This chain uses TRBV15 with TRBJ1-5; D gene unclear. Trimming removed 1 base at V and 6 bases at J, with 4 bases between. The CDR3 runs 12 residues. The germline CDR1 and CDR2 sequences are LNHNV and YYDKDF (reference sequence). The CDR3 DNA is TGTGCCACCAGCAGAGCCCGTCAGCCCCAGCATTTT. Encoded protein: CATSRARQPQHF. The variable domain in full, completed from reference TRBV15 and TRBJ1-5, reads DAMVIQNPRYQVTQFGKPVTLSCSQTLNHNVMYWYQQKSSQAPKLLFHYYDKDFNNEADTPDNFQSRRPNTSFCFLDIRSPGLGDTAMYLCATSRARQPQHFGDGTRLSIL.

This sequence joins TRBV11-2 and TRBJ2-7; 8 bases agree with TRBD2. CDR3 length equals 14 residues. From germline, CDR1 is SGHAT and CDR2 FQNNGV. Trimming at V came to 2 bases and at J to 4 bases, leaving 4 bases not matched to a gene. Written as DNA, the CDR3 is TGTGCCAGCAGCTTAAGGGCGGGAGGTTACGAGCAGTACTTC. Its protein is CASSLRAGGYEQYF. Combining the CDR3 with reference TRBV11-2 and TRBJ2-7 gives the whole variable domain EAGVAQSPRYKIIEKRQSVAFWCNPISGHATLYWYQQILGQGPKLLIQFQNNGVVDDSQLPKDRFSAERLKGVDSTLKIQPAKLEDSAVYLCASSLRAGGYEQYFGPGTRLTVT.

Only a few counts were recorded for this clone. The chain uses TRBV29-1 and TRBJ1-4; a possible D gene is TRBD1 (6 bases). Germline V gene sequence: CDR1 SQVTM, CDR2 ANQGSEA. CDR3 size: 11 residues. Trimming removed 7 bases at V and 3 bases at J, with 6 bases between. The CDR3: CSGTANEKLFF. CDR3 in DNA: TGCAGCGGGACAGCTAATGAAAAACTGTTTTTT.